This T cell receptor beta chain was captured in a study of regulatory T cells in long-lasting Graves disease. CDR3 length: 13 residues. V lost 0 bases to trimming and J lost 5 bases, with 8 bases between them. The germline V gene encodes CDR1 PRHDT and CDR2 FYEKMQ (reference sequence). The time point here: newly diagnosed GD, antithyroid drugs for less than 3 months. Following extraction of RNA from PBMCs, that RNA was used to make the TCR library. Patients came through an endocrinology department, and that department was in Xi'an, China. Both iRepertoire HTBI primers and Arm-PCR of CDR3 regions were used to build the TCR beta libraries. TCRdb independently ran MiXCR on the multiplex PCR reads; one entry per CDR3 protein. This sample has about 620,000 distinct CDR3 sequences, with about 15% found just once. These data are also associated with another study on T cells in Graves' hyperthyroidism and ophthalmopathy. From that report: A model of 13 V-J pairs discriminated ophthalmopathy from stable hyperthyroidism.

The V gene is TRBV13, the J gene TRBJ2-7; no clear D. The origin of this receptor is a woman aged 30 to 39 with Graves disease. Sequencing used peripheral blood mononuclear cells (PBMCs), obtained at new diagnosis, from a patient treated with antithyroid drugs. The CDR3 protein is CASSLGQLNEQYF. The DNA of the CDR3 is TGTGCCAGCAGCTTAGGACAGCTCAACGAGCAGTACTTC.